The 3 T cell receptor beta chains reported below all come from one sample, sequenced in a study of shared clonotypes between healthy human individuals. Clones were sequenced by immunoSEQ multiplex PCR, and TCRdb holds only the in-frame ones, with some missing. The sample contains about 870,000 clones, 92% of which appear only once. As defined, naive CD8 cells were CD45RO-negative and positively selected for CCR7, with terminally differentiated effector memory CD45RA+ cells excluded. The source material was naive CD8+ T cells sorted from blood. Receptors were obtained from a man aged 30 to 45 in good health.

The V and J genes are TRBV19 and TRBJ1-5, with TRBD1 as a possible D gene (6 bases). Germline CDR1 is LNHDA and CDR2 is SQIVND (reference sequence). The V end was cut by 0 bases, the J end by 4 bases, with 22 bases between. The CDR3 runs to 19 residues. The CDR3 loop reads CASSIDLSGRGEENQPQHF. The CDR3 nucleotides read TGTGCCAGTAGTATAGATCTGAGTGGCAGGGGCGAGGAAAATCAGCCCCAGCATTTT.

The CDR3 DNA sequence: TGTGCCAGCAGCTTAGGGACAGAAAAGTACTTC. The encoded protein is CASSLGTEKYF. The rearrangement uses TRBV7-9 and TRBJ2-7; a weak D match, TRBD1 (6 bases). CDR1 is SEHNR, CDR2 FQNEAQ, per germline (reference sequence). There are 11 residues in the CDR3. Trimming left V 1 base short and J 11 bases short, with 9 bases between.

On this clone itself: At the DNA level, this CDR3 is encoded by other sequences in the same sample as well. The chain joins TRBV29-1 to TRBJ2-7; TRBD1 is a possible D gene (6 bases). Trimming took 5 bases from V and 0 from J, leaving 11 bases between them. CDR1 SQVTM and CDR2 ANQGSEA come from the germline V gene. This CDR3 has 13 residues. The CDR3 loop reads CSVLGQNSYEQYF. The CDR3 DNA follows: TGCAGCGTTTTAGGACAGAACTCCTACGAGCAGTACTTC.